This section outlines one TCR beta chain sequence together with its context. This clone was observed a few times. The target of this receptor is not known. Base qualities are not provided; no much larger clone lies one nucleotide away. Each donor gave one peripheral blood draw, about 110 mL on average, collected into heparinised tubes. A BD FACSAria II was used to sort naive, central memory, regulatory and stem cell-like memory CD4+ T cells with a panel that included CD45RO, CCR7, CD25, CD127, CD95 and CD27. Every sorted population had a purity above 98%. PBMCs were isolated immediately by Lymphoprep density gradient centrifugation and stained directly without culture. To minimize batch effects, samples were stained and sorted in pairs, one healthy donor with one patient per experiment. Trimming accounts for 2 bases at V and 5 bases at J, while the number of junction bases matched to no gene is 8. CDR1 MNHNY and CDR2 SVGAGI are derived from the germline V gene (reference sequence). Taken from cysteine to phenylalanine, the CDR3 has 16 residues. CDR3 DNA is the only sequence kept; it has 48 bases, read in frame from the first base.

This sample is drawn from a study of beta chain features in type 1 diabetes (dated by TCRdb to the late 2010s). About the investigation overall: Mean age, gender distribution, total cell number and subset yield did not differ between patients and healthy donors. In the study, recently diagnosed type 1 diabetes patients and matched healthy donors were compared on the TCRB repertoires of their sorted circulating CD4+ T cell subsets. Regulatory and stem cell-like memory subsets were obtained from only 8 patients and roughly 8 healthy donors, while naive and central memory subsets were obtained from all 28 donors. A total of about 110 million sorted cells were examined across all samples, and the number of cells per subset was strongly correlated with RNA yield.

The entire amount of isolated RNA was reverse transcribed using the High Capacity cDNA Reverse Transcription Kit, so the sequenced TCRB transcripts were expressed ones. Deep immunoSEQ sequencing was applied to naive, central memory and regulatory T cell samples, giving an average of roughly 3.5 million total reads per sample. Sorted cells were lysed in RLT buffer, and RNA was extracted using DNase-treated RNeasy Micro or Mini kits according to cell number. To prevent cross-contamination, each cell subset was processed individually, whereas patient and healthy donor samples were processed jointly. TCRB sequences were amplified from cDNA with the immunoSEQ multiplex PCR, producing 87-bp fragments spanning the CDR3 region. The amplicons were sequenced using the Illumina HiSeq platform. The study's own analysis went as follows. PCR bias was corrected computationally using synthetic template baselines, and reads within Hamming distance 2 were collapsed, with unmergeable singletons discarded. Reads were aligned to IMGT to assign V, D and J genes, CDR3 length, and insertions or deletions at six rearrangement sites. Within each subset, clonotype counts were normalized to the number of sorted cells before true diversity and Gini coefficients were calculated with the tcR R package. The overlap coefficient, calculated on TCRB nucleotide sequences, was used to quantify repertoire sharing. Here the immuneACCESS table is served through TCRdb, limited to in-frame sequences with V and J called. Missing clones are a known gap in these copies; in checked studies unresolved V genes cover under half, and the rest lacks a known reason. V, J and clone size reflect that table, while D and trimming were determined from the DNA. This sample lists about 160,000 clones; around 8% were detected once. The top ten constitute about 0.9% of the sample.

Overall study results and their limits: Fewer insertions and more nucleotide deletions at VDJ recombination sites were observed in patients with type 1 diabetes, implying thymic rearrangement abnormalities. Sequencing cDNA rather than genomic DNA could over-represent highly expressing activated cells, although activation and CD3 levels did not differ between groups. Only small numbers of individuals were included in the HLA sub-analyses, which left unresolved whether HLA type had any influence on TCRB rearrangement. In all four CD4+ subsets, TCRB CDR3 length was moderately but significantly shorter in type 1 diabetes patients. Naive, central memory and regulatory TCRB repertoires appeared to be more alike among patients than among healthy donors. Shorter templates might have been favored by PCR, but patient and control samples were amplified and corrected together, so both groups would have been affected equally by any skew.

The sequence was collected from a woman aged 40-49 years with type 1 diabetes. The chain joins TRBV6-6 to TRBJ2-1; 8 of the junction bases match TRBD2. The sample taken for sequencing was central memory CD4+ T cells from blood. The base sequence is TGTGCCAGCAGTTACCGGGGGGGCGGAGGGGACAATGAGCAGTTCTTC. It translates as CASSYRGGGGDNEQFF.